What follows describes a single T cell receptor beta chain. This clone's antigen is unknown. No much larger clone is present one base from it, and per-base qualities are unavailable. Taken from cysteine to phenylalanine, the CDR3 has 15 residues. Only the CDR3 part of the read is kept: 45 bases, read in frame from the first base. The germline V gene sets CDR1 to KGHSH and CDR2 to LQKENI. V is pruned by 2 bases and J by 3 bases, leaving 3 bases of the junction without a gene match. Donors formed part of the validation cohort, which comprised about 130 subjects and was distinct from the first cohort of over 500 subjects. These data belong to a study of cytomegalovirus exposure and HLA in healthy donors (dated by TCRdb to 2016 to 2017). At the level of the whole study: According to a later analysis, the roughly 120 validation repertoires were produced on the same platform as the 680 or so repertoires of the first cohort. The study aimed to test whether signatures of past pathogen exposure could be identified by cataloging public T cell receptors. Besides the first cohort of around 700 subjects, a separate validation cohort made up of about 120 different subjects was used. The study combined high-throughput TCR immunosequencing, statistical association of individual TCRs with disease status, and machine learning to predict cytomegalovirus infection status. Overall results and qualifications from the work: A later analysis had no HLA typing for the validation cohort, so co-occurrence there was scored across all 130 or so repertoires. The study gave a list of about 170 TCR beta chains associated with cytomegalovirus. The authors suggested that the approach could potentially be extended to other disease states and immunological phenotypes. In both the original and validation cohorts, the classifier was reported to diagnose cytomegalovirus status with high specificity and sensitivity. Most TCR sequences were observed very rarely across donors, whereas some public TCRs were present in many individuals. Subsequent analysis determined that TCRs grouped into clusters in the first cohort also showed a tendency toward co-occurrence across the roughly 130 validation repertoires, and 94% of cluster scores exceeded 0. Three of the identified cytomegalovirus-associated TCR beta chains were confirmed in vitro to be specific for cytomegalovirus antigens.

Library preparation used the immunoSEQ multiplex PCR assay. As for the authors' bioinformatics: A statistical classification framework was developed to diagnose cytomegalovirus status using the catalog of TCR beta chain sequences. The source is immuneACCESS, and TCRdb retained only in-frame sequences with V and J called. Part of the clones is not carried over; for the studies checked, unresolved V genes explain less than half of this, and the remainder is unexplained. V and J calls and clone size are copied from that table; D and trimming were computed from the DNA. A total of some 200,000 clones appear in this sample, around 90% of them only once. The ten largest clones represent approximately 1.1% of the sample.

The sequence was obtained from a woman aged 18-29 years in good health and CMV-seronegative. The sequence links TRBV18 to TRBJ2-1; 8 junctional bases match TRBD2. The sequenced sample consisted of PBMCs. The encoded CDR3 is CASSPSSGSYNEQFF. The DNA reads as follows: TGTGCCAGCTCACCATCAAGCGGGAGCTACAATGAGCAGTTCTTC. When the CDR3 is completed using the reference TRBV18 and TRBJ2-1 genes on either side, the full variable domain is NAGVMQNPRHLVRRRGQEARLRCSPMKGHSHVYWYRQLPEEGLKFMVYLQKENIIDESGMPKERFSAEFPKEGPSILRIQQVVRGDSAAYFCASSPSSGSYNEQFFGPGTRLTVL.